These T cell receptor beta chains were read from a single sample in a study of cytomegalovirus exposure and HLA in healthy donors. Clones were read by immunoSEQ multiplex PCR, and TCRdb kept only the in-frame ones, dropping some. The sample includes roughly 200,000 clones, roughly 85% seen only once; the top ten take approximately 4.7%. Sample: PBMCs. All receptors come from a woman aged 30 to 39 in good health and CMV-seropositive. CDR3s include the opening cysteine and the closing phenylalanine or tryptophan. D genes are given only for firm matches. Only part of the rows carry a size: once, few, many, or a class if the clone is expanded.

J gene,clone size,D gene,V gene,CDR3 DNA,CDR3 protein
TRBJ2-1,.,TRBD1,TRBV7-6,TGTGCCAGCAGCTTATGGCCCAGGGGGCGATACAATGAGCAGTTCTTC,CASSLWPRGRYNEQFF
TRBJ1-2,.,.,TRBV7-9,TGTGCCAGCCGGGGGGGCTCTGACTATGGCTACACCTTC,CASRGGSDYGYTF
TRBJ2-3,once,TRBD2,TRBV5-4,TGTGCCAGCAGCTCCCCCCTGGGCGGGGGGGCCTCATATACGCAGTATTTT,CASSSPLGGGASYTQYF
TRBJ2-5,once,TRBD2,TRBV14,TGTGCCAGCAGCCGCCGACTAGCGGGGCAAGAGACCCAGTACTTC,CASSRRLAGQETQYF
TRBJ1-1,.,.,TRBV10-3,TGTGCCATCAGTGAGTCGGGGGACACGAACACTGAAGCTTTCTTT,CAISESGDTNTEAFF
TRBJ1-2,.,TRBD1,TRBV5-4,TGTGCCAGCAGCCCCGGCGGACAGGGGGTATATGGCTACACCTTC,CASSPGGQGVYGYTF
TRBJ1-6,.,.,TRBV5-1,TGCGCCAGCAGCTTGGCCGCAGGGCTTAATTCACCCCTCCACTTT,CASSLAAGLNSPLHF
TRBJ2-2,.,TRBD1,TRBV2,TGTGCCAGCAGTGCTGGGGACAGGGGTTTTTTCGGGGAGCTGTTTTTT,CASSAGDRGFFGELFF
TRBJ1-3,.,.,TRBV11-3,TGTGCCAGCAGCTTCCCGGGAACTGGAAACACCATATATTTT,CASSFPGTGNTIYF
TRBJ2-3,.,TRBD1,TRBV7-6,TGTGCCAGCAGCCTTGGACAGGGCGCAGATACGCAGTATTTT,CASSLGQGADTQYF
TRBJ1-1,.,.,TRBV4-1,TGCGCCAGCAGGTTCGACGGGGGGACTGAAGCTTTCTTT,CASRFDGGTEAFF
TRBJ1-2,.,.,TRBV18,TGTGCCAGCTCACCGCGAGACCAGGCCTATGGCTACACCTTC,CASSPRDQAYGYTF
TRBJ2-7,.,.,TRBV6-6,TGTGCCAGCAGTTACTATTCGGGTACCTACGAGCAGTACTTC,CASSYYSGTYEQYF
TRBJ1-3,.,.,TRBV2,TGTGCCAGCAGCGCCCCTTTGACTTCTGGAAACACCATATATTTT,CASSAPLTSGNTIYF
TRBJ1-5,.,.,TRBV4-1,TGCGCCAGCAGCCAAGTCAGGGGACTAGGCAATCAGCCCCAGCATTTT,CASSQVRGLGNQPQHF
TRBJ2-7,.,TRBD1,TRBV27,TGTGCCAGCAGTTTCGGGACAGGTTTTCTCCGCTACGAGCAGTACTTC,CASSFGTGFLRYEQYF
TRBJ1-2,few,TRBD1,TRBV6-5,TGTGCCAGCAGTGGACAGGCGGGGAACTATGGCTACACCTTC,CASSGQAGNYGYTF
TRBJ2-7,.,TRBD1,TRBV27,TGTGCCAGCAGTCCCCGGACAGGGGACTACGAGCAGTACTTC,CASSPRTGDYEQYF
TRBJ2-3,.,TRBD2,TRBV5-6,TGTGCCAGCAGCTTGACTAGCGGGAGTGTGGGCACAGATACGCAGTATTTT,CASSLTSGSVGTDTQYF
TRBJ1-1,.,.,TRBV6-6,TGTGCCAGCAGACCCAGGGGTGTCACTGAAGCTTTCTTT,CASRPRGVTEAFF
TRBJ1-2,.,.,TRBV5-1,TGCGCCAGCAGCAATGACAGGAACTATGGCTACACCTTC,CASSNDRNYGYTF
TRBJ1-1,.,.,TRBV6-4,TGTGCCAGCAGTAGCGGGCACTCGGGGAACACTGAAGCTTTCTTT,CASSSGHSGNTEAFF
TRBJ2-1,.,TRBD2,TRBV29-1,TGCAGCGTTGCCGGGACTAGCGGATACAATGAGCAGTTCTTC,CSVAGTSGYNEQFF
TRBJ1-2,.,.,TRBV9,TGTGCCAGCAGCGTAGGAGGGCTCTATGGCTACACCTTC,CASSVGGLYGYTF
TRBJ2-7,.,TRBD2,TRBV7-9,TGTGCCAGCAGCCAGGGGGCTAGCGGGGGAATCTACGAGCAGTACTTC,CASSQGASGGIYEQYF
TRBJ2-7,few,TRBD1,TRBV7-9,TGTGCCAGCAGCGACCGGACAGGGGGCTTGGGCGAGCAGTACTTC,CASSDRTGGLGEQYF
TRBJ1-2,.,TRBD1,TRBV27,TGTGCCAGCAGTGCGACAGGGGGCTACTATGGCTACACCTTC,CASSATGGYYGYTF
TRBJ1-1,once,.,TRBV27,TGTGCCAGCAGCCCTTTCGGTTTATTGAACACTGAAGCTTTCTTT,CASSPFGLLNTEAFF
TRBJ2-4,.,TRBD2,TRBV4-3,TGCGCCAGCAGCCAAGGGACTAGCGGGAGGAACATTCAGTACTTC,CASSQGTSGRNIQYF
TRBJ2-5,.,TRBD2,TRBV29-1,TGCAGCGTGCCAGCGGGGGCGGGGGAGACCCAGTACTTC,CSVPAGAGETQYF
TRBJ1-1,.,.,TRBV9,TGTGCCAGCACCCCCGGGGGTCGAAACACTGAAGCTTTCTTT,CASTPGGRNTEAFF
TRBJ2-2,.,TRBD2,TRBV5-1,TGCGCCAGCAGCTTGCCCGATCTTATGACTAGCGCCTACACCGGGGAGCTGTTTTTT,CASSLPDLMTSAYTGELFF
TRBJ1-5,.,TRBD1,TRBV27,TGTGCCAGCAGTATCGGGACAGGCTATCAGCCCCAGCATTTT,CASSIGTGYQPQHF
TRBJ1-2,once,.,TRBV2,TGTGCCAGCAGTAACCGGAACTATGGCTACACCTTC,CASSNRNYGYTF
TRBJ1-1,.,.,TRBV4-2,TGTGCCAGCAGCCAAGGCGATGGCGAGGATACTGAAGCTTTCTTT,CASSQGDGEDTEAFF
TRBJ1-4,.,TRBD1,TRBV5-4,TGTGCCAGCAGCAAGCGACAGGGGGCCTCTAATGAAAAACTGTTTTTT,CASSKRQGASNEKLFF